This T cell receptor (beta chain) was identified in a study of radiotherapy plus CTLA-4 blockade in lung cancer. Clones were read by immunoSEQ multiplex PCR, and TCRdb kept only the in-frame ones, dropping some. The sample consists of about 38,000 clones, over 70% of them appearing once. The germline V gene encodes CDR1 SGHTA and CDR2 FQGTGA. CDR3 length: 13 amino acids. The V end lost 1 base, the J end lost 0 bases, and 3 bases lay between the germline ends. Whole-study findings and limits: Early clone dynamics of blood T cells, plus interferon-beta, reportedly predicted response best.

This clone was observed a few times. Its antigen is still unknown. The rearrangement uses TRBV7-3 and TRBJ1-1; D ambiguous. The sample was peripheral blood, taken from a patient treated with radiotherapy plus ipilimumab. The origin of this receptor is a human donor with non-small cell lung cancer who had stable disease on radiotherapy plus ipilimumab. Here the CDR3 reads CASSLMMNTEAFF. CDR3 in DNA: TGTGCCAGCAGCTTAATGATGAACACTGAAGCTTTCTTT.